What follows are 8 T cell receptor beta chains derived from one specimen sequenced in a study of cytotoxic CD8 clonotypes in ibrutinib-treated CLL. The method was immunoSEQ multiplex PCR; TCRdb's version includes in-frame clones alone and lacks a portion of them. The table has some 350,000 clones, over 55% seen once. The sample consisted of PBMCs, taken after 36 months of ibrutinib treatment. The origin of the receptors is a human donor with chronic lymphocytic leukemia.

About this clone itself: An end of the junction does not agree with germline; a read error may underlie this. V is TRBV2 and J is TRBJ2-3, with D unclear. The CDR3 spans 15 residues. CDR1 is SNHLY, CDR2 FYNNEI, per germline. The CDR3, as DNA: TGTGCCAGCAGGGAAGGGCTGGCTCCCTCAGTTCCGCAGTATTTT. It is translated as CASREGLAPSVPQYF. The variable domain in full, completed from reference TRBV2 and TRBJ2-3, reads EPEVTQTPSHQVTQMGQEVILRCVPISNHLYFYWYRQILGQKVEFLVSFYNNEISEKSEIFDDQFSVERPDGSNFTLKIRSTKLEDSAMYFCASREGLAPSVPQYFGPGTRLTVL.

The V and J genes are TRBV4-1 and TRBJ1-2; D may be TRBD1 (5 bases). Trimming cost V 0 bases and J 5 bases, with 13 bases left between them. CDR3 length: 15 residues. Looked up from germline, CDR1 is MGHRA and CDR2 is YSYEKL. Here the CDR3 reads CASSQDWRGSYGYTF. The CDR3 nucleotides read TGCGCCAGCAGCCAAGATTGGAGGGGCTCGTATGGCTACACCTTC.

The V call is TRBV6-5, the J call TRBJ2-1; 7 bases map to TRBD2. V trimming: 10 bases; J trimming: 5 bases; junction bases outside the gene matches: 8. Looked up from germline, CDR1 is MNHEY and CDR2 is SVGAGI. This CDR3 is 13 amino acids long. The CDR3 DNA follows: TGTGCCACGCATAGCGGGCCTGACAATGAGCAGTTCTTC. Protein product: CATHSGPDNEQFF.

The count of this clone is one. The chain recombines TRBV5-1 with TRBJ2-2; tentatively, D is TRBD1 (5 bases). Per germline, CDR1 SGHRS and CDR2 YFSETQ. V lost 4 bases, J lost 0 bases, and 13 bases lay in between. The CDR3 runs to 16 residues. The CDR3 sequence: CASSKQVTANTGELFF. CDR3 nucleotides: TGCGCCAGCAGCAAACAGGTTACCGCGAACACCGGGGAGCTGTTTTTT.

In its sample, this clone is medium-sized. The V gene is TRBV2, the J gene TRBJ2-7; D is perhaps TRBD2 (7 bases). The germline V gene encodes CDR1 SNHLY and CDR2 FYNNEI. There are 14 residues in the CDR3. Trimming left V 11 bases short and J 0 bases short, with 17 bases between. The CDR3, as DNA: TGTGCCGGAGCGGGGACAACGAGCTCCTACGAGCAGTACTTC. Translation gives CAGAGTTSSYEQYF.

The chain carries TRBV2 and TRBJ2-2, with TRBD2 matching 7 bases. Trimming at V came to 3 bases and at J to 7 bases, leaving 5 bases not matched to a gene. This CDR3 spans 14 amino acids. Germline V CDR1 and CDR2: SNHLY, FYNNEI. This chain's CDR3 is CASSDRREYGELFF. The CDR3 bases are TGTGCCAGCAGTGATCGGCGGGAGTACGGGGAGCTGTTTTTT.

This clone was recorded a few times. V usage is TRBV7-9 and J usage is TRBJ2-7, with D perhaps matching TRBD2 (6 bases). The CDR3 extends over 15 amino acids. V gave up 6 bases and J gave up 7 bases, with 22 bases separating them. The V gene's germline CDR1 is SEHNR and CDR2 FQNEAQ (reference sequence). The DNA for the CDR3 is TGTGCCAGCAGGTCACAGCGGGCCGGTAGGTCTGAGCAGTACTTC. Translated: CASRSQRAGRSEQYF.

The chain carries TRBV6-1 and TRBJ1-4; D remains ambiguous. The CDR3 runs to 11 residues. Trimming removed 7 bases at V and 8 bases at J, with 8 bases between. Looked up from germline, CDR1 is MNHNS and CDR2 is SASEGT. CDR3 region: CASNSEEKLFF. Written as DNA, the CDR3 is TGTGCCAGCAACTCCGAGGAAAAACTGTTTTTT.